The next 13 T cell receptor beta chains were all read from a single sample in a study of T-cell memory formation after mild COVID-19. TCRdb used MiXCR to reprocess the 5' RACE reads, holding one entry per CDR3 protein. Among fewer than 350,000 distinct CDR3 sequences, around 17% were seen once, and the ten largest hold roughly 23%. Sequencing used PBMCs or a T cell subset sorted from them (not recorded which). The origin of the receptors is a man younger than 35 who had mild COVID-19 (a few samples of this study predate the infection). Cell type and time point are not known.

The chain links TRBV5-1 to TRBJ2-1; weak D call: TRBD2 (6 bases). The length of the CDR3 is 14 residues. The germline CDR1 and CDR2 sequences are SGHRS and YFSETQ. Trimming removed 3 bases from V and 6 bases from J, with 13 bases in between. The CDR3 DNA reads TGCGCCAGCAGCTGGGCTATGGGGGGCAATGAGCAGTTCTTC. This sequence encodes CASSWAMGGNEQFF. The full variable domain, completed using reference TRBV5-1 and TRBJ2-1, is KAGVTQTPRYLIKTRGQQVTLSCSPISGHRSVSWYQQTPGQGLQFLFEYFSETQRNKGNFPGRFSGRQFSNSRSEMNVSTLELGDSALYLCASSWAMGGNEQFFGPGTRLTVL.

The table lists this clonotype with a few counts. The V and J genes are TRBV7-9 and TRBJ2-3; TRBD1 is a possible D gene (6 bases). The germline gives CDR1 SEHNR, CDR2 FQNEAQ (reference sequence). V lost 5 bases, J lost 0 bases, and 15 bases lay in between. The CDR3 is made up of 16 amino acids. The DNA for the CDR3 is TGTGCCAGCAGCCAGCCACCAGGGGCTAGCACAGATACGCAGTATTTT. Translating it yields CASSQPPGASTDTQYF.

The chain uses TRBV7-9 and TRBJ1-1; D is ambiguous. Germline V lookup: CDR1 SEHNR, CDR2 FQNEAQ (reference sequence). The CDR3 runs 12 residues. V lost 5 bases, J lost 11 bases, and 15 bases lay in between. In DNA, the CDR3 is TGTGCCAGCAGCCCGGGGTCCCTTGGGGCTTTCTTT. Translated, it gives CASSPGSLGAFF. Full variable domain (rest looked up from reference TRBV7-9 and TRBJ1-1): DTGVSQNPRHKITKRGQNVTFRCDPISEHNRLYWYRQTLGQGPEFLTYFQNEAQLEKSRLLSDRFSAERPKGSFSTLEIQRTEQGDSAMYLCASSPGSLGAFFGQGTRLTVV.

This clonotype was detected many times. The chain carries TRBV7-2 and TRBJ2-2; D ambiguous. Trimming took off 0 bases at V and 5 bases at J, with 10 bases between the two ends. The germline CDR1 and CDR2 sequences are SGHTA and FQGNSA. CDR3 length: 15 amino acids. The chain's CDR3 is CASSLAYRRTGELFF. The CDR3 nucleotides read TGTGCCAGCAGCTTAGCGTACAGACGGACCGGGGAGCTGTTTTTT. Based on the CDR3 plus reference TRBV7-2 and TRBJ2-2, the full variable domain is GAGVSQSPSNKVTEKGKDVELRCDPISGHTALYWYRQSLGQGLEFLIYFQGNSAPDKSGLPSDRFSAERTGGSVSTLTIQRTQQEDSAVYLCASSLAYRRTGELFFGEGSRLTVL.

The CDR3, as DNA: TGTGCCAGCAGCTTTGGGACAGTGGGCGAGCAGTACTTC. It yields the protein CASSFGTVGEQYF. The chain employs TRBV7-2 and TRBJ2-7, with TRBD1 matching over 7 bases. This CDR3 has 13 residues. V trimming: 3 bases; J trimming: 6 bases; junction bases outside the gene matches: 5. Germline CDR1 and CDR2: SGHTA and FQGNSA.

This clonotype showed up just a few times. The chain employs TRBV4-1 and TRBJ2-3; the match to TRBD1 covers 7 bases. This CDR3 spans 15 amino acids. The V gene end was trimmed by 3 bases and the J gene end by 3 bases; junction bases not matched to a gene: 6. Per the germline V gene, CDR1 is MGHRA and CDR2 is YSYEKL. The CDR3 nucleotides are TGCGCCAGCAGCCAGGGACAGTGGAAGACAGATACGCAGTATTTT. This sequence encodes CASSQGQWKTDTQYF.

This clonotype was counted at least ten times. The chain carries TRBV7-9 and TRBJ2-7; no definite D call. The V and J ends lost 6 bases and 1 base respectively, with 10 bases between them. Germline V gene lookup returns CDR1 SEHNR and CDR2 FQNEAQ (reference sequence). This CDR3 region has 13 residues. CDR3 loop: CASSWTQSYEQYF. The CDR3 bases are TGTGCCAGCAGTTGGACCCAGTCCTACGAGCAGTACTTC.

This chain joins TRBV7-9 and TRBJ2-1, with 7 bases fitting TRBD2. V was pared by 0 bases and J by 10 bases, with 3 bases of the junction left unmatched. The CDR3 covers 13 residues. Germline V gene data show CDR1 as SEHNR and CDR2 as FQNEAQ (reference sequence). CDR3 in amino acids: CASSLAGGREQFF. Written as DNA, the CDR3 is TGTGCCAGCAGCTTAGCGGGAGGGAGAGAGCAGTTCTTC.

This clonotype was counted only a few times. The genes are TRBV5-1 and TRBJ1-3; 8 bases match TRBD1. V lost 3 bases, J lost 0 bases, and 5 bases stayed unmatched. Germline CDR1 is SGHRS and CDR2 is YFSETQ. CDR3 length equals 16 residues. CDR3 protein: CASSSGTGHSGNTIYF. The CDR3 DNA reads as TGCGCCAGCAGCTCCGGGACAGGCCACTCTGGAAACACCATATATTTT. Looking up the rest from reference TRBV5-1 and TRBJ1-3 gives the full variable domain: KAGVTQTPRYLIKTRGQQVTLSCSPISGHRSVSWYQQTPGQGLQFLFEYFSETQRNKGNFPGRFSGRQFSNSRSEMNVSTLELGDSALYLCASSSGTGHSGNTIYFGEGSWLTVV.

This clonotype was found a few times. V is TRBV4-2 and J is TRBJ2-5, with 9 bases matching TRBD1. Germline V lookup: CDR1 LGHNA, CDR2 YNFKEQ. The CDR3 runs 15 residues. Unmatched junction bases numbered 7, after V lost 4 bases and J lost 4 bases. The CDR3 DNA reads TGTGCCAGCAGCCGACCGACAGGGGGGGGAGAGACCCAGTACTTC. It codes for CASSRPTGGGETQYF.

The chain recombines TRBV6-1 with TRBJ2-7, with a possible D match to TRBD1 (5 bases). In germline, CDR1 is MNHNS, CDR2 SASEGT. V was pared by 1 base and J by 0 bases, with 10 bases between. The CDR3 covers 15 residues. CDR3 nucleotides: TGTGCCAGCAGTGAAGGGTGGGGCAGCTCCTACGAGCAGTACTTC. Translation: CASSEGWGSSYEQYF.

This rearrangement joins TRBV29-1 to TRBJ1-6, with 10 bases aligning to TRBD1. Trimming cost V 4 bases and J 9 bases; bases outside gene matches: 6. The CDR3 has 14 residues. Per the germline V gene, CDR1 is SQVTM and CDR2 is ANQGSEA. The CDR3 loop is CSVAEGQGSSPLHF. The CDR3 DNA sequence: TGCAGCGTTGCCGAGGGACAGGGGAGTTCACCCCTCCACTTT.

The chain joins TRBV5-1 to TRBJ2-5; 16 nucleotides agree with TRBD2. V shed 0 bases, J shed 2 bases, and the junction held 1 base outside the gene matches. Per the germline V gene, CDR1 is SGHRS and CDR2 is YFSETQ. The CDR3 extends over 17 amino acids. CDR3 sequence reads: CASSLVGLAGGQETQYF. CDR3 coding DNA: TGCGCCAGCAGCTTGGTGGGACTAGCGGGGGGGCAAGAGACCCAGTACTTC. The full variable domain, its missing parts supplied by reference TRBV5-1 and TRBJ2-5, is KAGVTQTPRYLIKTRGQQVTLSCSPISGHRSVSWYQQTPGQGLQFLFEYFSETQRNKGNFPGRFSGRQFSNSRSEMNVSTLELGDSALYLCASSLVGLAGGQETQYFGPGTRLLVL.